These 21 T cell receptor beta chains were sequenced from one sample in a study of blood T cell repertoires in COVID-19. Profiling relied on immunoSEQ multiplex PCR, and the TCRdb table lists in-frame clones only, not all of them. This sample has about 94,000 clones, with approximately 84% found just once. Source material: peripheral blood. These receptors were obtained from a man in his sixties with acute or convalescent COVID-19.

This chain connects TRBV10-3 to TRBJ1-1; D remains unclear. The CDR3 totals 13 residues. CDR1 and CDR2 (germline): ENHRY, SYGVKD. The V gene lost 6 bases and the J gene lost 0 bases, with 8 bases spanning the gap. CDR3 sequence: CAIRVQLNTEAFF. CDR3 nucleotides: TGTGCCATCAGGGTACAGCTGAACACTGAAGCTTTCTTT.

In this sample, this clone turned up once. The CDR3 region has the DNA TGTGCCATCAGTGATGGGGGGACGAACACTGAAGCTTTCTTT. Residues: CAISDGGTNTEAFF. This rearrangement joins TRBV10-3 to TRBJ1-1; D perhaps matches TRBD1 (5 bases). Germline loops: CDR1 ENHRY, CDR2 SYGVKD. Trimming removed 3 bases at V and 1 base at J, with 9 bases between. The CDR3 is 14 amino acids.

The V call is TRBV2, the J call TRBJ1-2; D perhaps matches TRBD1 (5 bases). Looked up from germline, CDR1 is SNHLY and CDR2 is FYNNEI. With 7 bases removed from V and 6 bases from J, the gap between germline ends came to 9 bases. The CDR3 loop spans 11 amino acids. The CDR3 bases are TGTGCCAGCAAACGACAGAATGGCTACACCTTC. Translated: CASKRQNGYTF. Supplemented by reference TRBV2 and TRBJ1-2, the full variable domain reads EPEVTQTPSHQVTQMGQEVILRCVPISNHLYFYWYRQILGQKVEFLVSFYNNEISEKSEIFDDQFSVERPDGSNFTLKIRSTKLEDSAMYFCASKRQNGYTFGSGTRLTVV.

The V gene is TRBV6-5, the J gene TRBJ1-1; 7 nucleotides match TRBD1. The CDR3 runs 14 residues. Germline V gene data show CDR1 as MNHEY and CDR2 as SVGAGI. V trimming: 6 bases; J trimming: 0 bases; junction bases outside the gene matches: 4. CDR3 amino acids: CASSPTGVNTEAFF. In nucleotides, the CDR3 is TGTGCCAGCAGCCCCACAGGGGTGAACACTGAAGCTTTCTTT.

The chain links TRBV30 to TRBJ1-1, with 8 bases identical to TRBD1. Per germline, CDR1 GTSNPN and CDR2 SVGIG (reference sequence). Germline trimming cut 8 bases from V and 1 base from J; bases unmatched to any gene: 12. The CDR3 extends over 15 amino acids. CDR3 nucleotides: TGTGCCAAAAAGCTTACCGGGACAGGGAACACTGAAGCTTTCTTT. Protein: CAKKLTGTGNTEAFF. The full variable domain, rest sourced from reference TRBV30 and TRBJ1-1, is SQTIHQWPATLVQPVGSPLSLECTVEGTSNPNLYWYRQAAGRGLQLLFYSVGIGQISSEVPQNLSASRPQDRQFILSSKKLLLSDSGFYLCAKKLTGTGNTEAFFGQGTRLTVV.

This clone was counted ten times or more. The chain recombines TRBV7-9 with TRBJ2-7; 9 bases are a match to TRBD1. Germline CDR1 is SEHNR and CDR2 is FQNEAQ (reference sequence). The CDR3 spans 17 residues. Unmatched junction bases numbered 8, after V lost 1 base and J lost 1 base. This CDR3 is CASSLVGAGTGSYEQYF. DNA for the CDR3: TGTGCCAGCAGCTTAGTGGGGGCCGGGACAGGGTCCTACGAGCAGTACTTC.

This clone showed up just a few times. This chain joins TRBV4-1 and TRBJ1-4; D is undetermined. Germline V gives CDR1 MGHRA, CDR2 YSYEKL. V was trimmed by 4 bases and J by 4 bases, leaving 7 bases between them. CDR3 length equals 13 residues. DNA of the CDR3: TGCGCCAGCAGCCTAACAGTTAATGAAAAACTGTTTTTT. It is translated as CASSLTVNEKLFF.

This chain links TRBV7-2 with TRBJ2-7; 9 bases match TRBD2. Trimming removed 5 bases from V and 5 bases from J; junction bases left unmatched: 10. This CDR3 spans 15 amino acids. Germline CDR1 and CDR2: SGHTA and FQGNSA. The CDR3 reads CASSPRTSASHEQYF. CDR3 coding DNA: TGTGCCAGCAGCCCTCGGACTAGCGCAAGCCACGAGCAGTACTTC.

V and J are TRBV5-4 and TRBJ1-1; 9 bases are a match to TRBD1. The trim removed 3 bases at V and 5 bases at J, leaving 2 bases unmatched. The CDR3 contains 13 residues. CDR1 is SGHNT, CDR2 YYREEE, per germline (reference sequence). Written as DNA, the CDR3 is TGTGCCAGCAGCTGGACAGGGGTTACTGAAGCTTTCTTT. Amino acid sequence: CASSWTGVTEAFF.

The chain employs TRBV4-1 and TRBJ2-7; weak D call: TRBD1 (5 bases). The CDR3 length is 16 residues. V shed 1 base and J shed 2 bases, with 15 bases lying between them. Germline V gene lookup returns CDR1 MGHRA and CDR2 YSYEKL. The DNA for the CDR3 is TGCGCCAGCAGCCAAGGTAACCTCGGCAGGGCCTACGAGCAGTACTTC. It translates to CASSQGNLGRAYEQYF.

This sequence joins TRBV12-3 or TRBV12-4 and TRBJ2-3; the match to TRBD2 covers 10 bases. The J segment lost 14 bases and the V segment lost 6 bases, leaving 8 bases of the junction unmatched. The CDR3 totals 12 residues. The CDR3 here is CASSQRGGAGYF. The CDR3 DNA is TGTGCCAGCAGCCAGCGGGGGGGCGCGGGGTATTTT.

The CDR3 nucleotides read TGTGCCAGCAGTGAAACGGGACAGGGAATCGAGCAGTACTTC. Translation: CASSETGQGIEQYF. The rearrangement links TRBV6-1 to TRBJ2-7, with 9 nucleotides matching TRBD1. CDR1 is MNHNS, CDR2 SASEGT, per germline. The CDR3 contains 14 residues. Germline trimming cut 2 bases from V and 6 bases from J; bases unmatched to any gene: 5.

V and J are TRBV19 and TRBJ2-4; TRBD1 is a possible D gene (6 bases). Germline lookup yields CDR1 LNHDA and CDR2 SQIVND (reference sequence). The CDR3 contains 17 residues. V lost 1 base and J lost 0, with 13 bases in between. CDR3 bases: TGTGCCAGTAGTATAGGGGGGACAAATCTAGCCAAAAACATTCAGTACTTC. Translating gives CASSIGGTNLAKNIQYF.

The rearrangement uses TRBV3-1 (or the pseudogene TRBV3-2) and TRBJ2-3; 7 bases fit TRBD2. After removal of 4 bases from V and 4 bases from J, the junction contained 5 bases not matched to a gene. The germline gives CDR1 LGHDT, CDR2 YNNKEL (reference sequence). The CDR3 consists of 14 residues. CDR3 in amino acids: CASSRGGQADTQYF. CDR3 coding DNA: TGTGCCAGCAGCCGGGGGGGTCAGGCAGATACGCAGTATTTT.

The chain recombines TRBV6-1 with TRBJ1-2; no definite D call. The V end lost 1 base, the J end lost 0 bases, and 6 bases lay between the germline ends. Germline V lookup: CDR1 MNHNS, CDR2 SASEGT. The CDR3 has 14 amino acids. For the CDR3, the DNA is TGTGCCAGCAGTGAAGGCCCAGCTAACTATGGCTACACCTTC. This encodes CASSEGPANYGYTF.

There are a few counts of this clone. V usage is TRBV6-6 and J usage is TRBJ2-3, with TRBD2 matching 14 bases. CDR1 MNHNY and CDR2 SVGAGI come from the germline V gene (reference sequence). The CDR3 runs 16 residues. J gave up 5 bases and V 6 bases, and 7 bases lay outside the gene matches. CDR3 region: CASSSGLAGGQDTQYF. In nucleotides, the CDR3 is TGTGCCAGCAGCTCAGGACTAGCGGGGGGCCAAGATACGCAGTATTTT.

V gene TRBV10-3 combines with J gene TRBJ2-3, with a possible D match to TRBD1 (6 bases). Per germline, CDR1 ENHRY and CDR2 SYGVKD. Trimming removed 6 bases at V and 0 bases at J, with 10 bases between. This CDR3 is 14 amino acids long. The CDR3 coding sequence is TGTGCCATCAGGTACGGACAGAGCACAGATACGCAGTATTTT. This codes for CAIRYGQSTDTQYF.

V is TRBV19 and J is TRBJ1-5; tentatively, D is TRBD1 (5 bases). Trimming shortened V by 2 bases and J by 3 bases, and 11 bases separated the two germline ends. CDR1 and CDR2 (germline): LNHDA, SQIVND (reference sequence). The CDR3 extends over 15 amino acids. The CDR3 loop reads CASSIPARVNQPQHF. CDR3 bases: TGTGCCAGTAGTATACCGGCCAGGGTCAATCAGCCCCAGCATTTT.

The V and J genes are TRBV13 and TRBJ2-7; maybe TRBD1 (5 bases). The CDR3 has 12 residues. Germline CDR1 reads PRHDT; CDR2 reads FYEKMQ (reference sequence). The germline V and J ends were trimmed by 4 bases and 6 bases, with 10 bases remaining between them. The CDR3 loop is CASSWRQSEQYF. Here the CDR3 DNA reads TGTGCCAGCAGCTGGAGACAGTCCGAGCAGTACTTC. Full variable domain (missing parts from reference TRBV13 and TRBJ2-7): AAGVIQSPRHLIKEKRETATLKCYPIPRHDTVYWYQQGPGQDPQFLISFYEKMQSDKGSIPDRFSAQQFSDYHSELNMSSLELGDSALYFCASSWRQSEQYFGPGTRLTVT.

This chain uses TRBV2 with TRBJ1-2; 8 positions agree with TRBD1. Trimming removed 5 bases from V and 8 bases from J; junction bases left unmatched: 7. From germline, CDR1 is SNHLY and CDR2 FYNNEI. The CDR3 covers 13 residues. CDR3 bases: TGTGCCAGCAGTCCCCAGGGGGCTCACGGCTACACCTTC. Its protein product is CASSPQGAHGYTF.

The rearrangement links TRBV29-1 to TRBJ1-2; TRBD1 matches 8 bases. This CDR3 has 12 residues. Germline CDR1 SQVTM, CDR2 ANQGSEA. With 7 bases clipped from V and 8 bases from J, the junction kept 9 bases outside the gene matches. CDR3 sequence: CSGFGQGRGYTF. The CDR3 region has the DNA TGCAGCGGCTTTGGACAGGGTAGGGGCTACACCTTC.